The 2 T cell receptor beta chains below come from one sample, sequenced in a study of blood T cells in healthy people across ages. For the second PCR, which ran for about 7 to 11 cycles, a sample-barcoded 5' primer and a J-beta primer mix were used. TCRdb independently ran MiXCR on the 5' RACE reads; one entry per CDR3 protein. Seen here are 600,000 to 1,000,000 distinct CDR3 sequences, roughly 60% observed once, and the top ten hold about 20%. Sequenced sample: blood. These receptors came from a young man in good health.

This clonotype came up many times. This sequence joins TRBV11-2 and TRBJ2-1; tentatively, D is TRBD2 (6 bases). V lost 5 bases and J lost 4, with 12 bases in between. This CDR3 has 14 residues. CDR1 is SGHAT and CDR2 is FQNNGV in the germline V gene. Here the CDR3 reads CASSLAGRYNEQFF. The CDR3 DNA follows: TGTGCCAGCAGCCTTGCGGGACGTTACAATGAGCAGTTCTTC.

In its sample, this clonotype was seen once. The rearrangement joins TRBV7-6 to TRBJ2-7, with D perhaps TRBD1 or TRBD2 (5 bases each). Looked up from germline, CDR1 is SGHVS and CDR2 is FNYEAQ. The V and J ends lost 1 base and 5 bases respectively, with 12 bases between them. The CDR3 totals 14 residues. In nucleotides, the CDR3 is TGTGCCAGCAGCTTAGGAGGCCGGGGACACGAGCAGTACTTC. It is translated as CASSLGGRGHEQYF.